The source of this TCR beta chain is a study of identical twins. TCRdb re-analysed the 5' RACE reads in MiXCR, keeping a single row per CDR3 protein. Among around 490,000 distinct CDR3 sequences listed, 20% to 25% were seen once. Findings and caveats of the study: The more abundant beta clonotypes in cord blood had fewer insertions, and memory repertoires did not show this.

In its sample, this clonotype was seen a few times. Its antigen is currently unknown. The same specimen was also included in a second study, on yellow fever vaccine responses in identical twins.

The TCR sequence derives from a woman aged 18 to 35 in good health. Sequencing was performed on CD4+ T cells sorted from blood.

CDR3 nucleotides: TGCGCCAGCAATACCGGGACTTACACAGATACGCAGTATTTT. This codes for CASNTGTYTDTQYF. The chain uses TRBV5-1 and TRBJ2-3; D might be TRBD2 (6 bases). The germline gives CDR1 SGHRS, CDR2 YFSETQ. V was shortened by 6 bases and J by 2 bases, with 13 bases between the two germline ends. The CDR3 loop spans 14 amino acids.